This entry describes one T cell receptor (beta chain). This sample was taken from a study of blood T cell repertoires in COVID-19. The CDR3 is 15 amino acids. The V and J ends lost 0 bases and 6 bases respectively, with 18 bases between them. Looked up from germline, CDR1 is GTSNPN and CDR2 is SVGIG (reference sequence). Measured with immunoSEQ multiplex PCR; TCRdb has only the in-frame clones, and not every one. Here the sample spans about 160,000 clones, roughly 88% being singletons. The chain is built from TRBV30 and TRBJ2-7; tentative D call: TRBD1 (6 bases). This TCR derives from a man in his late teens or twenties with acute or convalescent COVID-19. Material: peripheral blood. CDR3 nucleotide sequence: TGTGCCTGGAGTGTACGTGGGGGCAGGAGAGGCGAGCAGTACTTC. Translation gives CAWSVRGGRRGEQYF.